Described below is a single T cell receptor (beta chain) sequence and its context. The antigen remains undetermined. Using immunoSEQ multiplex PCR, the repertoire was profiled, and TCRdb retains in-frame clones only, with some absent. The repertoire consists of approximately 22,000 clones, with around 73% occurring once and the leading ten covering approximately 0.59%. The V segment lost 4 bases and the J segment 8 bases; nucleotides outside the gene matches: 2. Per germline, CDR1 SGHAT and CDR2 FQDESV (reference sequence). The CDR3 runs 12 residues. Peripheral blood was collected from the related graft donor on the marrow donation day. This specimen comes from a study of T cells after posttransplantation cyclophosphamide. Study conclusions and caveats: Tissue-infiltrating T cells from skin or gut overlapped little with blood T cells. Recipient CMV seropositivity and CMV reactivation strongly tracked TRB clonality. Later post-transplant blood repertoires were often dominated by donor CD8+ memory clones.

Sequences were obtained from memory CD4+ T cells sorted from PBMCs. The sequence came from a woman aged 60-75 years in good health, CMV-negative, and a related stem cell transplant donor. V usage is TRBV11-1 and J usage is TRBJ2-3, with 8 bases fitting TRBD1. The DNA of the CDR3 is TGTGCCAGCAGCTCCGACAGGGGTACGCAGTATTTT. It specifies CASSSDRGTQYF.